This T cell receptor (beta chain) was captured in a study of shared clonotypes between healthy human individuals. Study conclusions and caveats: Naive subsets usually exceeded memory subsets in estimated richness.

This was a deep-level run. Profiled with immunoSEQ multiplex PCR; TCRdb holds only in-frame clones, not every one. The profile shows roughly 2,000,000 clones, approximately 92% of them singletons. Turning to this clone: Antigen specificity is unknown.

Positive CCR7 selection of CD45RO-negative cells yielded the naive CD8 cells, and terminally differentiated effector memory CD45RA+ cells were excluded. Free of recent acute infections or vaccinations, the donors were healthy HIV-negative adults. Only Caucasian adults living in Nashville, Tennessee made up the donor group. The germline V gene encodes CDR1 LNHNV and CDR2 YYDKDF (reference sequence). The V and J ends lost 3 bases and 8 bases respectively, with 16 bases between them. The CDR3 spans 15 residues. The sequencing sample was made of naive CD8+ T cells from PBMCs. The origin of this receptor is a man between 18 and 35 years old in good health. Some clones in this sample may be carry-over from other donors' samples. The chain uses TRBV15 and TRBJ2-2, with D maybe TRBD2 (5 bases). CDR3 loop: CATSRGSPSKGELFF. CDR3 bases: TGTGCCACCAGCAGGGGGAGCCCCTCTAAGGGGGAGCTGTTTTTT.